This entry lists 20 T cell receptor beta chains sequenced from one sample in a study of PD-1 and CTLA-4 blockade in melanoma (dated by TCRdb to about 2021). Receptor amplification or capture employed the immunoSEQ multiplex PCR assay. TCRdb holds this immuneACCESS table with in-frame rearrangements only. Some clones are missing; in checked studies, unresolved V genes explain under half, and the rest has no known cause. The sample table records about 28,000 clones; 85% to 90% of these occur just once. The ten biggest clones cover about 8.1% of the sample. The specimen was CD8+ T cells from peripheral blood, collected before anti-PD-1 treatment. These receptor sequences come from a human donor with melanoma.

The chain is built from TRBV5-1 and TRBJ2-7, with 7 bases that match TRBD1. Germline-derived CDR1 and CDR2 are SGHRS and YFSETQ. Losses at the gene ends were 4 bases for V and 3 bases for J; bases not matched to a gene: 13. The length of the CDR3 is 16 residues. The chain's CDR3 is CASSPVLETGLYEQYF. CDR3 nucleotide sequence: TGCGCCAGCAGCCCTGTATTAGAGACAGGGCTCTACGAGCAGTACTTC.

The V and J genes are TRBV7-8 and TRBJ2-5, with D hard to call. Trimming pared 5 bases from V and 3 bases from J, leaving 10 bases between. Germline CDR1 SGHVS, CDR2 FQNEAQ. The CDR3 has 13 amino acids. In DNA, the CDR3 is TGTGCCAGCAGCACCCATACTAAAGAGACCCAGTACTTC. Translated, it gives CASSTHTKETQYF.

This clone was counted only a few times. V is TRBV4-2 and J is TRBJ2-7; tentative D call: TRBD2 (7 bases). This CDR3 comprises 13 residues. V was trimmed by 8 bases and J by 4 bases, leaving 15 bases between them. CDR1 LGHNA and CDR2 YNFKEQ come from the germline V gene. CDR3 region: CASCSGEGYEQYF. The DNA for the CDR3 is TGTGCCAGCTGCTCAGGGGAGGGTTACGAGCAGTACTTC.

This clone was picked up a small number of times. The CDR3 sequence is CASSLTELQPQHF. The CDR3 DNA reads as TGTGCCAGTAGTCTGACAGAACTACAGCCCCAGCATTTT. This chain links TRBV19 with TRBJ1-5; D possibly corresponds to TRBD1 (5 bases). Per germline, CDR1 LNHDA and CDR2 SQIVND (reference sequence). Trimming left V 5 bases short and J 7 bases short, with 12 bases between. The CDR3 contains 13 residues.

The chain links TRBV11-2 to TRBJ2-7; 7 bases map to TRBD2. Germline V lookup: CDR1 SGHAT, CDR2 FQNNGV. The CDR3 consists of 14 residues. The J segment lost 3 bases and the V segment lost 2 bases, leaving 4 bases of the junction unmatched. The CDR3, as DNA: TGTGCCAGCAGCTTAACCCAGCGGGGCTACGAGCAGTACTTC. The encoded protein is CASSLTQRGYEQYF.

This chain uses TRBV19 with TRBJ2-3; 7 nucleotides match TRBD2. Germline-derived CDR1 and CDR2 are LNHDA and SQIVND (reference sequence). This CDR3 spans 13 amino acids. With V trimmed by 10 bases and J by 4 bases, 8 bases remained unmatched. As DNA, the CDR3 is TGTGCCATTGGGGGAGGGCATTCAGATACGCAGTATTTT. This encodes CAIGGGHSDTQYF. Full variable domain (remainder filled in from reference TRBV19 and TRBJ2-3): DGGITQSPKYLFRKEGQNVTLSCEQNLNHDAMYWYRQDPGQGLRLIYYSQIVNDFQKGDIAEGYSVSREKKESFPLTVTSAQKNPTAFYLCAIGGGHSDTQYFGPGTRLTVL.

The chain links TRBV12-1 to TRBJ2-1; the D call TRBD2 from the table was never checked on the DNA. TRBV12-1 is recorded as a pseudogene. The CDR3 has 16 residues. CDR3 loop: CASSPPSCGSYNEQFF. CDR3 nucleotides: TGTGCCAGCAGCCCACCTTCTTGCGGGTCCTACAATGAGCAGTTCTTC.

The genes are TRBV29-1 and TRBJ2-7; 10 bases fit TRBD1. Germline values: CDR1 SQVTM, CDR2 ANQGSEA. J was trimmed by 5 bases and V by 1 base; bases with no gene match: 5. The CDR3 consists of 14 residues. The DNA of the CDR3 is TGCAGCGTTGAAGTCCGGGACAGGGGTAACGAGCAGTACTTC. It yields the protein CSVEVRDRGNEQYF.

In nucleotides, the CDR3 is TGTGCCAGCAGCCCGTCGGGAAGGGGGCGAGTGGAAGAAAAACTGTTTTTT. This encodes CASSPSGRGRVEEKLFF. This sequence joins TRBV7-2 and TRBJ1-4; 7 positions match TRBD1. Per germline, CDR1 SGHTA and CDR2 FQGNSA. Losses at the gene ends were 5 bases for V and 8 bases for J; bases not matched to a gene: 17. This CDR3 spans 17 amino acids.

The rearrangement joins TRBV4-1 to TRBJ1-1; no firm D call. CDR1 and CDR2 (germline): MGHRA, YSYEKL. V was pared by 4 bases and J by 0 bases, with 12 bases between. There are 15 residues in the CDR3. The CDR3 protein is CASSPKGPLNTEAFF. CDR3 coding DNA: TGCGCCAGCAGCCCTAAAGGTCCTTTGAACACTGAAGCTTTCTTT.

This clone was seen once. The chain joins TRBV6-5 to TRBJ1-1; D gene unclear. CDR3 length equals 15 residues. V gave up 6 bases and J gave up 0 bases, with 14 bases separating them. Looked up from germline, CDR1 is MNHEY and CDR2 is SVGAGI. The CDR3 sequence is CASSSTARLNTEAFF. The DNA of the CDR3 is TGTGCCAGCAGCTCTACCGCCCGGCTGAACACTGAAGCTTTCTTT.

The chain is built from TRBV20-1 and TRBJ1-1, with 7 bases identical to TRBD1. Germline CDR1 DFQATT, CDR2 SNEGSKA (reference sequence). The CDR3 totals 10 residues. The CDR3 here is CGTANTEAFF. CDR3 DNA sequence: TGCGGGACAGCAAACACTGAAGCTTTCTTT.

The genes are TRBV5-4 and TRBJ1-5; D unresolved. V was pared by 4 bases and J by 5 bases, with 7 bases between. Germline lookup yields CDR1 SGHNT and CDR2 YYREEE (reference sequence). This CDR3 comprises 12 residues. CDR3 sequence: CASSLNDQPQHF. CDR3 sequence (DNA): TGTGCCAGCAGCCTCAATGATCAGCCCCAGCATTTT.

This clone was seen just once. Additional DNA sequences in this sample encode the identical CDR3. The chain links TRBV6-2 or TRBV6-3 to TRBJ2-5, with 8 positions matching TRBD1. Germline lookup yields CDR1 MNHEY and CDR2 SVGEGT. The CDR3 loop spans 14 amino acids. J gave up 5 bases and V 5 bases, and 7 bases lay outside the gene matches. CDR3 DNA: TGTGCCAGCAGTCACCCGGACAGGGAGGAGACCCAGTACTTC. The encoded protein is CASSHPDREETQYF.

The rearrangement links TRBV9 to TRBJ2-1; no clear D gene. Germline V gene data show CDR1 as SGDLS and CDR2 as YYNGEE. CDR3 length equals 15 residues. Trimming took 2 bases from V and 5 from J, leaving 14 bases between them. The CDR3 coding sequence is TGTGCCAGCAGCGTCACCCCTGGAGCTGACAATGAGCAGTTCTTC. It yields the protein CASSVTPGADNEQFF.

The CDR3 bases are TGTGCCAGCGGGACAGGGCAAACCGGGGAGCTGTTTTTT. Translated, it gives CASGTGQTGELFF. The chain has TRBV24-1 and TRBJ2-2, with 9 bases matching TRBD1. The V and J ends lost 11 bases and 5 bases, in that order; junction bases with no gene match: 5. The CDR3 length is 13 residues. CDR1 and CDR2 (germline): KGHDR, SFDVKD.

This rearrangement joins TRBV6-1 to TRBJ2-7; maybe TRBD2 (6 bases). The CDR3 extends over 14 amino acids. V lost 3 bases and J lost 2, with 11 bases in between. Per the germline V gene, CDR1 is MNHNS and CDR2 is SASEGT. The CDR3 region is CASSEGPGAYEQYF. In DNA form, the CDR3 reads TGTGCCAGCAGTGAGGGTCCGGGGGCCTACGAGCAGTACTTC.

The chain recombines TRBV27 with TRBJ1-3; D gene unclear. The CDR3 consists of 14 residues. Germline V gene data show CDR1 as MNHEY and CDR2 as SMNVEV (reference sequence). V shed 9 bases and J shed 4 bases, with 16 bases lying between them. CDR3 nucleotide sequence: TGTGCCAGTTCGGACCTGACGGAGGGAAACACCATATATTTT. Protein: CASSDLTEGNTIYF.

The genes are TRBV7-6 and TRBJ2-1; maybe TRBD2 (5 bases). Per germline, CDR1 SGHVS and CDR2 FNYEAQ. V was shortened by 7 bases and J by 2 bases, with 9 bases between the two germline ends. The CDR3 is 13 residues long. CDR3 DNA: TGTGCCAGCACCGACGGGACCTACAATGAGCAGTTCTTC. Translation: CASTDGTYNEQFF. Variable domain in full (rest from reference TRBV7-6 and TRBJ2-1): GAGVSQSPRYKVTKRGQDVALRCDPISGHVSLYWYRQALGQGPEFLTYFNYEAQQDKSGLPNDRFSAERPEGSISTLTIQRTEQRDSAMYRCASTDGTYNEQFFGPGTRLTVL.

V is TRBV2 and J is TRBJ2-5; no clear D gene. The germline V gene encodes CDR1 SNHLY and CDR2 FYNNEI. The CDR3 sequence is 12 residues long. Trimming removed 7 bases at V and 5 bases at J, with 11 bases between. The CDR3: CASTQDVETQYF. The DNA of the CDR3 is TGTGCCAGCACTCAAGACGTGGAGACCCAGTACTTC.